The TCR beta chain under discussion was sequenced for a study of control samples from healthy donors and cancer patients (dated by TCRdb to the early 2020s). On this clone: There is no known antigen for this receptor. No much larger clone exists at a distance of one base, and base qualities are not known.

Library method: the immunoSEQ multiplex PCR assay. The table was pulled from immuneACCESS by TCRdb, which kept in-frame rearrangements only. Such tables lose some clones; where checked, under half of the loss comes from unresolved V genes, and the rest has no known cause. This sample holds about 130,000 clones; over 75% were observed only once. About 2.3% of the sample is held by the ten biggest clonotypes. The source is a man aged 40-55 years in good health. The material sequenced was blood.

The base sequence is TGTGCCAGCAGCTCCAGTGCCTACGAGCAGTACTTC. Translation gives CASSSSAYEQYF. In this chain, TRBV7-9 is recombined with TRBJ2-7, with an unclear D gene assignment. V is clipped by 4 bases and J by 2 bases, and the sequence between their germline boundaries is 6 bases long. From the cysteine through the phenylalanine, the CDR3 covers 12 amino acids. Here the CDR3 DNA is all that survives: 36 bases in frame from base 1. CDR1 and CDR2 (SEHNR, FQNEAQ) derive from the germline V gene (reference sequence).